The present TCR beta chain was sequenced within a study of CD8+CD57+ T cells in acquired aplastic anemia (dated 2018 in TCRdb). Regarding the research as a whole: On average, sorted CD4+ and CD8+ cells yielded 2.5 to 3.5 ug of extracted DNA, with a range of about 0.18 to 27.4 ug. CD8+CD57+ expansion was defined as a frequency above the mean frequency observed in healthy subjects.

Genomic DNA was used as template for profiling of TCR beta VDJ combinations and CDR3 sequences. An Illumina HiSeq 2000 was the platform used for TCR repertoire sequencing. The paper's data handling went like this. TRBV/TRBJ rearrangement plots, CDR3 size and DJ length profiles, and Simpson's diversity index were used to evaluate the repertoires. The most abundant DNA sequence in the deep sequencing data was taken as the immunodominant clone. CDR3 amino acid sequences were screened for sharing across subjects and were compared with published repertoires and the VDJdb database. In-frame beta chains were kept once TCRdb had trimmed the public reads at Q25 with fastp and called clones with MiXCR. Every distinct CDR3 protein forms one entry, paired with its most common genes and DNA. Here the V and J calls rest on TCRdb's processing, not on the authors' analysis. The sample has 75,000 to 80,000 distinct CDR3 sequences on record, roughly three quarters of them singletons. About 82% of the sample rests with the top ten.

On the study overall, not on this receptor specifically: Although roughly 30 CD8+ CDR3 sequences were shared by patients and controls, these sequences appeared highly expressed in patients and within the immunodominant clones of patients. Between patients and healthy controls, no significant difference in CD8+ Simpson's diversity was found (P=0.060).

As concerns this clonotype: The clone's antigen remains unknown. Nothing much larger sits one base from this clone, and base qualities are not available.

Expansion of CD8+CD57+ cells had been shown by flow cytometry in the patients chosen for sequencing. Severe acquired aplastic anemia was diagnosed in all patients according to International Study of Aplastic Anemia and Agranulocytosis and Camitta criteria. No therapy had been received by the patients at the time of blood sampling. The study deep-sequenced TCR repertoires of sorted CD4+ and CD8+ blood T cells from severe aplastic anemia patients and healthy subjects. In the USA, patient enrollment took place under clinicaltrials.gov protocols 00001620, 01623167, 00001397, 00071045, 00081523 and 00961064. Ficoll-Paque density gradient centrifugation was used to isolate peripheral blood mononuclear cells. CD4+ and CD8+ T cells were sorted by FACS or magnetic beads before DNA extraction. From cysteine to phenylalanine, the CDR3 is 17 amino acids long. Left in the record is the CDR3 DNA by itself, 51 bases read in frame from the first base. The germline V gene supplies CDR1 SGHRS and CDR2 YFSETQ. Clipping removes 0 bases from V and 4 bases from J, with 12 as the unmatched junction base count.

The TCR comes from a human donor with aplastic anemia. Sequenced material: sorted CD4+, CD8+, or CD8+CD57+ T cells (not recorded which) from PBMCs. The rearranged chain carries TRBV5-1 and TRBJ1-2, with TRBD1 matching 7 junction bases. CDR3 loop: CASSLVAKGQELYGYTF. In nucleotides, the sequence is TGCGCCAGCAGCTTGGTGGCCAAAGGACAGGAACTCTATGGCTACACCTTC.